This T cell receptor (beta chain) was captured by sequencing in a study of blood T cell repertoires in COVID-19 (dated by TCRdb to the early 2020s). General notes on the study: Samples from collaborators originated in the United States, Italy and Spain and spanned both the acute and convalescent phases of COVID-19. The repertoires were released in a freely available public database meant as a resource for research on the immune response to SARS-CoV-2. The sample metadata nearly always contained a de-identified subject ID, COVID-19 status, age in years and sex. The material from the prospective study consisted of cDNA or gDNA derived from T cells, B-cell-depleted T cells, or PBMCs. Where available, HLA class I and class II types were obtained from metadata supplied by the sample provider rather than from assay-based typing. Deeply sampled blood TCRbeta repertoires from subjects exposed to, actively infected with, or recovered from COVID-19 were included in the dataset. The samples were drawn from two sources: the first 160 participants of the ongoing ImmuneRACE study, and 1,200 or so subjects contributed by 6 global collaborators.

On this clone itself: It has no known antigen specificity. Base-call qualities are not available, and no considerably larger clone is one nucleotide away.

Participants in the prospective study were aged about 18 to 100 years, lived in 20 to 30 United States geographic areas, and enrolled through a virtual design. To assign participants to cohorts, the prospective study relied on clinical history that participants themselves reported in a screening survey and a study questionnaire. Recovered participants in ImmuneRACE Cohort 3 were defined by two consecutive negative NP/OP PCR tests, clearance by a healthcare professional, or resolution of symptoms. Each participant in the prospective study had whole blood, serum and a nasopharyngeal or oropharyngeal swab collected by mobile phlebotomists. Additional blood draws and questionnaires over an approximately 2-month period could optionally be provided by prospective study participants. Blood samples from the prospective study were shipped frozen or at room temperature prior to DNA extraction. Overall results and qualifications from the work: The amount of clinical and demographic metadata varied by source and participant and was provided uncurated.

TCRbeta CDR3 regions were amplified from genomic DNA by means of the immunoSEQ Assay, a bias-controlled multiplex PCR. Regarding the original processing steps: The number of nucleated cells in each sample was estimated from the amplification of reference gene primers within the assay. To quantify the absolute abundance of each unique TCRbeta CDR3 rearrangement, sequence reads were collapsed and filtered. For each sample, productive Simpson clonality was calculated as the square root of Simpson's diversity index over productive rearrangements. As stored in TCRdb, this immuneACCESS dataset retains in-frame rearrangements with V and J assigned. A fraction of the clones does not appear; measured against another copy, unresolved V genes explain less than half of the discrepancy, and the remainder lacks a known reason. D and trimming were read from the DNA, whereas the V and J calls and clone size are those reported in that table. The table for this sample lists a few hundred thousand clones; 70% to 90% of them were counted only once. The leading ten clones occupy 0.9% to 1.5% of the sample.

The CDR3 spans 17 residues, from the cysteine through the phenylalanine. The entry retains the CDR3 DNA only, 51 bases that are in frame from base 1. The germline V gene encodes CDR1 SGHTA and CDR2 FQGNSA. V trim: 4 bases; J trim: 0 bases; unmatched bases: 5. The sequencing sample was made of PBMCs or T cells enriched from blood (not recorded which). This chain joins TRBV7-2 to TRBJ1-6, and 8 junctional nucleotides match TRBD1. The sequence was collected from a woman in her late teens or twenties who had recovered from COVID-19. CDR3 protein: CASSSRQGSSYNSPLHF. The nucleotide sequence reads TGTGCCAGCAGCTCACGACAGGGGAGCTCCTATAATTCACCCCTCCACTTT.